The following is a T cell receptor (beta chain) sequence with its context. This CDR3 spans 18 amino acids. In germline, CDR1 is SNHLY, CDR2 FYNNEI. V dropped 4 bases and J dropped 2 bases, with 18 bases sitting between them. This sample is part of a study of control samples from healthy donors and cancer patients. Libraries were prepared by immunoSEQ multiplex PCR; TCRdb keeps only in-frame clonotypes and omits some of them. The sample contains 60,000 to 75,000 clones, roughly 87% of which appear only once. Sequenced material: PBMCs. This receptor was identified in a man in his 60s with colorectal cancer. The chain recombines TRBV2 with TRBJ2-6; D may be TRBD1 or TRBD2 (5 bases each). The CDR3 spells CASSGGTGKPAGANVLTF. Here the CDR3 DNA reads TGTGCCAGCAGTGGGGGGACGGGGAAACCGGCTGGGGCCAACGTCCTGACTTTC.